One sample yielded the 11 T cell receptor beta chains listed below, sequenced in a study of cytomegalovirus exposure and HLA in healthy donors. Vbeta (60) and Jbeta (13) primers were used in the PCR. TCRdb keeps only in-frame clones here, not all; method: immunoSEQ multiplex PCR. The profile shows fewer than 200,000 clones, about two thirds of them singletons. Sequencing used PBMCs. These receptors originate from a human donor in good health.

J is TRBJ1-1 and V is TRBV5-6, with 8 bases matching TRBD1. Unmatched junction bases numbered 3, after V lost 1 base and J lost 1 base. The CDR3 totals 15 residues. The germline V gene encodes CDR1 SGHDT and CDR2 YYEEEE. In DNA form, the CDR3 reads TGTGCCAGCAGCTTGTTGGGACAGGAGAACACTGAAGCTTTCTTT. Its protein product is CASSLLGQENTEAFF.

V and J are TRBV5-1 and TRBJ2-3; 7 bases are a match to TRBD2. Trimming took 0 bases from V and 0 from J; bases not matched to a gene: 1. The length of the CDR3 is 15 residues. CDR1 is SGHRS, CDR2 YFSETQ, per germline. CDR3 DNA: TGCGCCAGCAGCTTGGGAGCGGGGAGCACAGATACGCAGTATTTT. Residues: CASSLGAGSTDTQYF.

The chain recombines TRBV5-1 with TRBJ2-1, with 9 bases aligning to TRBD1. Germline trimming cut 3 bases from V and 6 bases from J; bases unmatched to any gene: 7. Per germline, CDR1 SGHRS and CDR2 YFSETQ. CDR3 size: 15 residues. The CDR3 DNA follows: TGCGCCAGCAGCTGGGGACAGGGACCTGGCAATGAGCAGTTCTTC. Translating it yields CASSWGQGPGNEQFF.

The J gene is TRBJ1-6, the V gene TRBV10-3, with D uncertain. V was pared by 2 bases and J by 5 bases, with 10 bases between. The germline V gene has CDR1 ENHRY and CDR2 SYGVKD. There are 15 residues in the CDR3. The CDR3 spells CAISETRRDNSPLHF. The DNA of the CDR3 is TGTGCCATCAGTGAGACCAGGAGGGATAATTCACCCCTCCACTTT.

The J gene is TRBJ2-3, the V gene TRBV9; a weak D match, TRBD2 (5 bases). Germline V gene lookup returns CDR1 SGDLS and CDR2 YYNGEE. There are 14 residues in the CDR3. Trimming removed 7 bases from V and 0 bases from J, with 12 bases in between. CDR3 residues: CASGRGASTDTQYF. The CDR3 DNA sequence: TGTGCCAGCGGCCGGGGAGCTAGCACAGATACGCAGTATTTT. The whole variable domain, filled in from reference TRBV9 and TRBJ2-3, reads DSGVTQTPKHLITATGQRVTLRCSPRSGDLSVYWYQQSLDQGLQFLIQYYNGEERAKGNILERFSAQQFPDLHSELNLSSLELGDSALYFCASGRGASTDTQYFGPGTRLTVL.

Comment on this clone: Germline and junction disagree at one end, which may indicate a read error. The CDR3 reads CAGSPGLSSSYEQYF. As DNA, the CDR3 is TGTGCCGGCAGCCCAGGACTATCGTCCTCCTACGAGCAGTACTTC. The chain combines TRBV7-6 with TRBJ2-7, with D possibly being TRBD2 (6 bases). This CDR3 region has 15 residues. Looked up from germline, CDR1 is SGHVS and CDR2 is FNYEAQ.

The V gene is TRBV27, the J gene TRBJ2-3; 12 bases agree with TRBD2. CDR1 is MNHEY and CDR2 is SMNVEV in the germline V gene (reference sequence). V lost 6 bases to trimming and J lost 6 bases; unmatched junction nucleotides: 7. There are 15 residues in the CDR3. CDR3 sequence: CASSLTGTSGDTQYF. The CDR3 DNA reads TGTGCCAGCAGCCTTACCGGGACTAGCGGGGATACGCAGTATTTT.

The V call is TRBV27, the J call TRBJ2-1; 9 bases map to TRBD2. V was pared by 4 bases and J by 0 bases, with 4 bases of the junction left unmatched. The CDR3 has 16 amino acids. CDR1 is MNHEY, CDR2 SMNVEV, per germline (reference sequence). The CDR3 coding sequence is TGTGCCAGCAGTTGGAGCGGGGGGAGCTCCTACAATGAGCAGTTCTTC. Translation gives CASSWSGGSSYNEQFF.

This chain's CDR3 is CASSSGLQETQYF. The CDR3 nucleotides are TGTGCCAGCTCGTCGGGACTACAAGAGACCCAGTACTTC. The gene calls are TRBV18 and TRBJ2-5; 7 positions agree with TRBD2. The CDR3 length is 13 residues. The junction had 3 bases not matched to a gene; V was cut back by 6 bases and J by 2 bases. Germline CDR1 KGHSH, CDR2 LQKENI. Combining the CDR3 with reference TRBV18 and TRBJ2-5 gives the whole variable domain NAGVMQNPRHLVRRRGQEARLRCSPMKGHSHVYWYRQLPEEGLKFMVYLQKENIIDESGMPKERFSAEFPKEGPSILRIQQVVRGDSAAYFCASSSGLQETQYFGPGTRLLVL.

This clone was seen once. This chain's CDR3 is CASSTTVGEQYF. CDR3 nucleotide sequence: TGTGCCAGCAGTACAACAGTCGGCGAGCAGTACTTC. The chain is built from TRBV7-6 and TRBJ2-7, with D hard to call. The V end lost 6 bases, the J end lost 6 bases, and 12 bases lay between the germline ends. From germline, CDR1 is SGHVS and CDR2 FNYEAQ. The CDR3 totals 12 residues. The full variable domain, with the rest looked up from reference TRBV7-6 and TRBJ2-7, is GAGVSQSPRYKVTKRGQDVALRCDPISGHVSLYWYRQALGQGPEFLTYFNYEAQQDKSGLPNDRFSAERPEGSISTLTIQRTEQRDSAMYRCASSTTVGEQYFGPGTRLTVT.

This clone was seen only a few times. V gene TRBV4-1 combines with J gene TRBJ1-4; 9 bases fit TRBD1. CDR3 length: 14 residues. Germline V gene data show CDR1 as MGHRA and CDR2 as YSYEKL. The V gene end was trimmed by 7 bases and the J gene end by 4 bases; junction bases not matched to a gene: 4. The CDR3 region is CASTTGGRNEKLFF. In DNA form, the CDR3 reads TGCGCCAGCACCACAGGGGGCCGTAATGAAAAACTGTTTTTT.